This T cell receptor beta chain originates from a study of T cells in Graves' hyperthyroidism and ophthalmopathy. Template material for amplifying TCR beta CDR3 regions consisted of RNA transcripts. RT-PCR in the first round (using the HTBI primer set) targeted the TCR CDR3. TCRdb called the multiplex PCR reads again in MiXCR, with one record for every CDR3 protein. The data contain around 500,000 distinct CDR3 sequences, approximately 14% of them seen just once; the ten biggest clones take up 11% to 15%. The germline V gene encodes CDR1 DFQATT and CDR2 SNEGSKA (reference sequence). The CDR3 loop spans 12 amino acids. Regarding this clonotype: Its antigen is currently unknown.

When ophthalmopathy did not progress within 18 months, Graves' hyperthyroidism was considered stable. Newly diagnosed patients aged 18 to 65 had hyperthyroidism of under 2 months' duration. Study-wide findings and caveats: A model of 13 V-J features distinguished ophthalmopathy from stable hyperthyroidism.

The chain couples TRBV20-1 to TRBJ2-5, with TRBD2 matching 7 bases. This sequence was found in a woman between 35 and 50 years old with Graves' hyperthyroidism. Input material: blood. Written as DNA, the CDR3 is TGCAGGGGGGGGGGTCCGTTAGAGACCCAGTACTTC. The encoded protein is CRGGGPLETQYF.